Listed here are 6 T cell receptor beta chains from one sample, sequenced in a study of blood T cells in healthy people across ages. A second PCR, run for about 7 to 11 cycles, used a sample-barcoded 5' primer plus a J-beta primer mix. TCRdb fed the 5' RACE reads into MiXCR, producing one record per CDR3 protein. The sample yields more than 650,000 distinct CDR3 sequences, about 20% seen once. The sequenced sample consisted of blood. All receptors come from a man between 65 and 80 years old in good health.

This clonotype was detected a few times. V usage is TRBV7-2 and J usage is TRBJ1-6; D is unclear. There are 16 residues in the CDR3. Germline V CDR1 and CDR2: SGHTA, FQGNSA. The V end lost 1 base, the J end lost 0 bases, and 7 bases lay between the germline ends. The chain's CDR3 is CASSLGSDSYNSPLHF. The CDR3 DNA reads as TGTGCCAGCAGCTTAGGCAGTGACTCCTATAATTCACCCCTCCACTTT.

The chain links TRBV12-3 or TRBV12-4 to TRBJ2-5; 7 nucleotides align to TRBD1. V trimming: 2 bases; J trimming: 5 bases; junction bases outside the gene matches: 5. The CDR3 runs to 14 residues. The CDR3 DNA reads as TGTGCCAGCAGTTTACGAGCAGGGGGTGAGACCCAGTACTTC. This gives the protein CASSLRAGGETQYF.

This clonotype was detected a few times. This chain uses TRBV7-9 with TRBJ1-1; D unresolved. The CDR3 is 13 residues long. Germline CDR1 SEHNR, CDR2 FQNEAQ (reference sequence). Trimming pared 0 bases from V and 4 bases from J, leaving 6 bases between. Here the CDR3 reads CASSLAEGTEAFF. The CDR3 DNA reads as TGTGCCAGCAGCTTAGCTGAGGGCACTGAAGCTTTCTTT.

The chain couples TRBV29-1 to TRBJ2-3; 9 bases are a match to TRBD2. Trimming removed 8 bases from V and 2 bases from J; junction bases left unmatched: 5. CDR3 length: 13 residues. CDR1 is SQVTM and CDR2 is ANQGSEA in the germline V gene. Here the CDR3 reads CSIRLAATDTQYF. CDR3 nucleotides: TGCAGCATCAGACTAGCGGCCACAGATACGCAGTATTTT.

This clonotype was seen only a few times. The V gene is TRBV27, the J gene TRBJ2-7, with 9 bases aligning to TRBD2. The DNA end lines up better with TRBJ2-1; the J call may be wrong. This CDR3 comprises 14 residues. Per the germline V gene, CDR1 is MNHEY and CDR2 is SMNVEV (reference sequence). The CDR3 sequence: CASSYSGSFREQFF. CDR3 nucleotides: TGTGCCAGCAGTTATAGCGGGAGTTTTCGTGAGCAGTTCTTC.

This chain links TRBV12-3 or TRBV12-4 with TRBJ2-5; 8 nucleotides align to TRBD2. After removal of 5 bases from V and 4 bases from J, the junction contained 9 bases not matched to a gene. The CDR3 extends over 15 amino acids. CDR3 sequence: CASSPAGGLSETQYF. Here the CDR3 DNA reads TGTGCCAGCAGTCCGGCGGGGGGCCTGTCAGAGACCCAGTACTTC.